The entry that follows covers one T cell receptor (beta chain) sequence. Its antigen is as yet unknown. The data are from a study of STAT3 mutations in large granular lymphocyte leukemia. Study background: More than half of T-LGLL patients received immunosuppressive therapy. Regarding the study as a whole: At least one immunodominant TCR beta clonotype appeared in every T-cell large granular lymphocyte leukemia patient. Differing intervals and regimens complicate linking therapy response to clone burden.

TCRbeta libraries averaged around 38,000 productive templates per sample. Profiling relied on immunoSEQ multiplex PCR, and the TCRdb table lists in-frame clones only, not all of them. The sample lists 20,000 to 30,000 clones; about 94% were seen once. Germline loops: CDR1 SEHNR, CDR2 FQNEAQ (reference sequence). After removal of 5 bases from V and 4 bases from J, the junction contained 7 bases not matched to a gene. The CDR3 totals 14 residues. The sample was peripheral blood mononuclear cells. This sequence was found in a man in his forties or fifties with T-cell large granular lymphocyte leukemia. Some clones in this sample may be carry-over from other donors' samples. This chain uses TRBV7-9 with TRBJ1-1; the match to TRBD1 covers 7 bases. CDR3 protein: CASSDRVGGTEAFF. In nucleotides, the CDR3 is TGTGCCAGCAGCGACAGGGTTGGGGGCACTGAAGCTTTCTTT. The full variable domain, completed using reference TRBV7-9 and TRBJ1-1, is DTGVSQNPRHKITKRGQNVTFRCDPISEHNRLYWYRQTLGQGPEFLTYFQNEAQLEKSRLLSDRFSAERPKGSFSTLEIQRTEQGDSAMYLCASSDRVGGTEAFFGQGTRLTVV.